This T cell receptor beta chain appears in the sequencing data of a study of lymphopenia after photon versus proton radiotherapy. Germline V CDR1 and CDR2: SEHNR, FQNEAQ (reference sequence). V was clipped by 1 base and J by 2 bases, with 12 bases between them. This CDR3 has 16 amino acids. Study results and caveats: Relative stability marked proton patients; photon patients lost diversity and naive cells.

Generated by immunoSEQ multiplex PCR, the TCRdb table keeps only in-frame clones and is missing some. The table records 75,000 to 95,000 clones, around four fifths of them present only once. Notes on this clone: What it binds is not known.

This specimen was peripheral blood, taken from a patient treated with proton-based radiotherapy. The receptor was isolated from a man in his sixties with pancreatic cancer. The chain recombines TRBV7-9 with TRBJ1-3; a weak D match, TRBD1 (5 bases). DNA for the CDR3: TGTGCCAGCAGCTTAGACCCCCGGGGGACTGGAAACACCATATATTTT. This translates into CASSLDPRGTGNTIYF.